The next 27 T cell receptor beta chains were all read from a single sample in a study of control samples from healthy donors and cancer patients. Assay: immunoSEQ multiplex PCR; the TCRdb copy retains only in-frame clones and omits some. This table holds 100,000 to 150,000 clones, around nine tenths found once. Sample: blood. Every receptor here comes from a man between 25 and 39 years old in good health.

The V call is TRBV4-1, the J call TRBJ1-1; D is unclear. The CDR3 runs 16 residues. Trimming cost V 5 bases and J 1 base, with 17 bases left between them. Germline V lookup: CDR1 MGHRA, CDR2 YSYEKL. The CDR3 bases are TGCGCCAGCAGCTCTACCCGGGGAGAGACGAACACTGAAGCTTTCTTT. Its translation is CASSSTRGETNTEAFF.

The chain links TRBV12-3 or TRBV12-4 to TRBJ2-3; no firm D call. The CDR3 length is 12 residues. Between the trimmed V and J ends, which lost 5 bases and 0 bases, there was a span of 3 bases. The CDR3: CASSISTDTQYF. DNA for the CDR3: TGTGCCAGCAGTATTAGCACAGATACGCAGTATTTT.

The chain recombines TRBV10-3 with TRBJ1-3; perhaps TRBD1 as D (6 bases). V lost 11 bases, J lost 2 bases, and 16 bases lay in between. The CDR3 extends over 14 amino acids. Germline CDR1 and CDR2: ENHRY and SYGVKD. The CDR3 DNA follows: TGTGCCTCTCTACAGGGAGTGACTGGAAACACCATATATTTT. It translates to CASLQGVTGNTIYF.

The chain employs TRBV2 and TRBJ1-1, with 7 bases lining up with TRBD1. The V gene's germline CDR1 is SNHLY and CDR2 FYNNEI. This CDR3 region has 14 residues. Trimming took 6 bases from V and 0 from J; bases not matched to a gene: 4. CDR3 in amino acids: CASRQGPLNTEAFF. Here the CDR3 DNA reads TGTGCCAGCAGACAGGGGCCTTTGAACACTGAAGCTTTCTTT.

Of note for this clone: The same CDR3 also results from other DNA sequences found in this sample. V is TRBV3-1 (or the pseudogene TRBV3-2) and J is TRBJ1-2; 7 bases map to TRBD1. Trimming took 1 base from V and 8 from J; bases not matched to a gene: 4. In germline, CDR1 is LGHDT, CDR2 YNNKEL (reference sequence). The CDR3 is 13 amino acids. CDR3 residues: CASSQGGGHGYTF. CDR3 DNA sequence: TGTGCCAGCAGCCAAGGAGGGGGCCACGGCTACACCTTC.

The V and J genes are TRBV5-6 and TRBJ1-5; D remains ambiguous. CDR1 and CDR2 from the germline V gene are SGHDT and YYEEEE. The length of the CDR3 is 12 residues. The V and J ends lost 3 bases and 6 bases respectively, with 7 bases between them. CDR3 bases: TGTGCCAGCAGCTACAAGGGTCAGCCCCAGCATTTT. It is translated as CASSYKGQPQHF.

V is TRBV5-1 and J is TRBJ2-3; 7 bases are a match to TRBD1. The CDR3 consists of 15 residues. V dropped 2 bases and J dropped 1; count of bases not matched to a gene: 4. Germline V gene lookup returns CDR1 SGHRS and CDR2 YFSETQ. As DNA, the CDR3 is TGCGCCAGCAGCTTCCAGGGGGTCGGCACAGATACGCAGTATTTT. Amino acids: CASSFQGVGTDTQYF.

In its sample, this clone was seen many times. This likely stems from a read error, as it lies one base from a far larger clone. The same CDR3 also results from other DNA sequences found in this sample. The CDR3 region has the DNA TGCGCCCGCAGCCAAGGGAGGGGGGGACAGGGTGAAGGCTACACCTTC. Protein product: CARSQGRGGQGEGYTF. The V gene is TRBV4-1, the J gene TRBJ1-2; 9 bases fit TRBD1. The germline gives CDR1 MGHRA, CDR2 YSYEKL. This CDR3 has 16 amino acids.

This clone appeared a single time. The rearrangement links TRBV4-1 to TRBJ1-5; 9 bases agree with TRBD1. The V segment lost 1 base and the J segment 7 bases; nucleotides outside the gene matches: 5. This CDR3 has 15 amino acids. CDR1 is MGHRA, CDR2 YSYEKL, per germline. CDR3 in amino acids: CASSQVDRGYQPQHF. CDR3 nucleotide sequence: TGCGCCAGCAGCCAAGTTGACAGGGGGTACCAGCCCCAGCATTTT.

This clone has more than one count but fewer than ten. The V call is TRBV30, the J call TRBJ1-1, with D maybe TRBD1 (6 bases). The length of the CDR3 is 13 residues. CDR1 and CDR2 (germline): GTSNPN, SVGIG (reference sequence). Trimming left V 4 bases short and J 3 bases short, with 12 bases between. CDR3 sequence reads: CAWTGAGYTEAFF. CDR3 DNA: TGTGCCTGGACAGGGGCCGGGTACACTGAAGCTTTCTTT.

This chain connects TRBV30 to TRBJ1-5; 8 nucleotides line up with TRBD1. This CDR3 region has 14 residues. Per germline, CDR1 GTSNPN and CDR2 SVGIG (reference sequence). V lost 4 bases, J lost 7 bases, and 9 bases stayed unmatched. CDR3 sequence (DNA): TGTGCCTGGAACAGGGGGGGGAGAGCGCAGCCCCAGCATTTT. Encoded protein: CAWNRGGRAQPQHF.

The rearrangement uses TRBV7-2 and TRBJ1-1; 7 bases agree with TRBD1. J was trimmed by 5 bases and V by 6 bases; bases with no gene match: 6. The CDR3 contains 13 residues. The germline CDR1 and CDR2 sequences are SGHTA and FQGNSA. The CDR3 DNA sequence: TGTGCCAGCAGGCCACAGGGGCGAACTGAAGCTTTCTTT. Its translation: CASRPQGRTEAFF.

This chain connects TRBV7-9 to TRBJ1-1, with no clear D. CDR1 is SEHNR and CDR2 is FQNEAQ in the germline V gene (reference sequence). The V and J ends lost 3 bases and 4 bases respectively, with 12 bases between them. CDR3 length: 14 residues. CDR3 sequence reads: CASSFGDSSTEAFF. For the CDR3, the DNA is TGTGCCAGCAGCTTTGGTGATTCTTCCACTGAAGCTTTCTTT.

This clone was counted a single time. The chain is built from TRBV5-4 and TRBJ2-2, with a weak D call TRBD1 (6 bases). The length of the CDR3 is 13 residues. With 3 bases removed from V and 6 bases from J, the gap between germline ends came to 9 bases. Germline assignment: CDR1 SGHNT and CDR2 YYREEE (reference sequence). This CDR3 is CASSSQGPGELFF. The CDR3 nucleotides read TGTGCCAGCAGCTCACAGGGTCCCGGGGAGCTGTTTTTT. The variable domain in full, with the rest retrieved from reference TRBV5-4 and TRBJ2-2, is ETGVTQSPTHLIKTRGQQVTLRCSSQSGHNTVSWYQQALGQGPQFIFQYYREEENGRGNFPPRFSGLQFPNYSSELNVNALELDDSALYLCASSSQGPGELFFGEGSRLTVL.

This clone was seen once. The chain recombines TRBV5-1 with TRBJ1-1; TRBD1 might be the D (6 bases). Germline CDR1 and CDR2: SGHRS and YFSETQ. This CDR3 region has 15 residues. V was pared by 1 base and J by 0 bases, with 10 bases between. DNA of the CDR3: TGCGCCAGCAGCTTGATCGGGGGCGTGAACACTGAAGCTTTCTTT. Its protein is CASSLIGGVNTEAFF. Full variable domain (rest looked up from reference TRBV5-1 and TRBJ1-1): KAGVTQTPRYLIKTRGQQVTLSCSPISGHRSVSWYQQTPGQGLQFLFEYFSETQRNKGNFPGRFSGRQFSNSRSEMNVSTLELGDSALYLCASSLIGGVNTEAFFGQGTRLTVV.

The chain combines TRBV7-3 with TRBJ2-1, with TRBD1 matching 7 bases. V shed 4 bases and J 12 bases; nucleotides not matched to a gene: 9. Germline-derived CDR1 and CDR2 are SGHTA and FQGTGA. CDR3 length: 13 residues. CDR3 residues: CASSSGGSKGQFF. The CDR3 DNA follows: TGTGCCAGCAGCTCAGGGGGTAGTAAGGGGCAGTTCTTC. Filled out from reference TRBV7-3 and TRBJ2-1, the complete variable domain reads GAGVSQTPSNKVTEKGKYVELRCDPISGHTALYWYRQSLGQGPEFLIYFQGTGAADDSGLPNDRFFAVRPEGSVSTLKIQRTERGDSAVYLCASSSGGSKGQFFGPGTRLTVL.

The chain uses TRBV18 and TRBJ2-5, with TRBD2 as a possible D gene (6 bases). V lost 3 bases to trimming and J lost 2 bases, with 13 bases between them. This CDR3 has 15 residues. Germline assignment: CDR1 KGHSH and CDR2 LQKENI. CDR3 region: CASSPSLGGQETQYF. For the CDR3, the DNA is TGTGCCAGCTCACCTTCTCTGGGGGGTCAAGAGACCCAGTACTTC.

This chain links TRBV24-1 with TRBJ2-5; D ambiguous. In germline, CDR1 is KGHDR, CDR2 SFDVKD. Deletions cut 5 bases from V and 1 base from J, with 7 bases between. The CDR3 has 13 residues. CDR3 protein: CATSVGPQETQYF. The CDR3 DNA is TGTGCCACCAGTGTTGGGCCCCAAGAGACCCAGTACTTC.

The gene calls are TRBV4-1 and TRBJ1-1; D is uncertain. Trimming left V 2 bases short and J 9 bases short, with 19 bases between. This CDR3 has 15 amino acids. Germline CDR1 reads MGHRA; CDR2 reads YSYEKL. This chain's CDR3 is CASSQKREAAGKAFF. The CDR3 DNA reads as TGCGCCAGCAGCCAAAAGCGAGAGGCTGCGGGGAAAGCTTTCTTT.

The chain employs TRBV5-4 and TRBJ2-3, with TRBD1 matching 9 bases. Trimming cost V 0 bases and J 6 bases; bases outside gene matches: 5. The CDR3 spans 15 residues. Per germline, CDR1 SGHNT and CDR2 YYREEE (reference sequence). The CDR3 bases are TGTGCCAGCAGCTTGGAGGGACAGGGTGCCGATACGCAGTATTTT. Protein sequence: CASSLEGQGADTQYF.

The table lists this clone with a count of one. The V call is TRBV19, the J call TRBJ1-1; no clear D. The V end was cut by 2 bases, the J end by 7 bases, with 14 bases between. The CDR3 runs to 14 residues. Germline V lookup: CDR1 LNHDA, CDR2 SQIVND (reference sequence). This CDR3 is CASSITGPRGEAFF. The CDR3 bases are TGTGCCAGTAGTATAACCGGGCCCCGCGGTGAAGCTTTCTTT.

The V gene is TRBV6-2 or TRBV6-3, the J gene TRBJ1-6, with a weak D call TRBD1 (5 bases). This CDR3 region has 16 residues. CDR1 and CDR2 from the germline V gene are MNHEY and SVGEGT. V shed 6 bases and J shed 5 bases, with 17 bases lying between them. CDR3 loop: CASSPRDRGDNSPLHF. Here the CDR3 DNA reads TGTGCCAGCAGCCCCCGGGACCGGGGGGATAATTCACCCCTCCACTTT.

This chain links TRBV30 with TRBJ1-2; tentatively, D is TRBD1 (5 bases). CDR1 is GTSNPN, CDR2 SVGIG, per germline (reference sequence). The CDR3 loop spans 11 amino acids. Trimming removed 2 bases from V and 8 bases from J, with 9 bases in between. The CDR3 here is CAWSPGRGYTF. The CDR3 DNA is TGTGCCTGGAGTCCAGGGCGAGGCTACACCTTC.

This chain uses TRBV5-4 with TRBJ2-7; no definite D call. The V end lost 1 base, the J end lost 6 bases, and 17 bases lay between the germline ends. The CDR3 runs to 15 residues. Germline V gives CDR1 SGHNT, CDR2 YYREEE (reference sequence). The CDR3 nucleotides are TGTGCCAGCAGCTTGAAGGGATCACAACAAGGCGAGCAGTACGTC. This sequence encodes CASSLKGSQQGEQYV.

This chain connects TRBV5-1 to TRBJ2-3; 8 bases align to TRBD1. Trimming at V came to 8 bases and at J to 5 bases, leaving 13 bases not matched to a gene. This CDR3 region has 15 residues. Germline V gene data show CDR1 as SGHRS and CDR2 as YFSETQ. The CDR3, as DNA: TGCGCCAGTACCCTCCGGCAGGGGGCCGGAGATACGCAGTATTTT. Protein: CASTLRQGAGDTQYF.

This clone was found a few times. The J gene is TRBJ2-5, the V gene TRBV10-1; 9 bases match TRBD1. Germline assignment: CDR1 WNHNN and CDR2 SYGVQD (reference sequence). The junction had 10 bases not matched to a gene; V was cut back by 3 bases and J by 5 bases. The CDR3 is 16 amino acids. The CDR3 coding sequence is TGCGCCAGCAGTGAAAGCGCTGGACAGGGGAGGGAGACCCAGTACTTC. Its protein is CASSESAGQGRETQYF.

This clone was recorded a few times. This chain uses TRBV30 with TRBJ1-4; D is unresolved. The ends were cut back, 8 bases at V and 7 bases at J, with 8 bases in the middle. The germline CDR1 and CDR2 sequences are GTSNPN and SVGIG (reference sequence). This CDR3 contains 10 residues. The CDR3 is CAPNGEKLFF. CDR3 in DNA: TGTGCCCCAAACGGTGAAAAACTGTTTTTT.